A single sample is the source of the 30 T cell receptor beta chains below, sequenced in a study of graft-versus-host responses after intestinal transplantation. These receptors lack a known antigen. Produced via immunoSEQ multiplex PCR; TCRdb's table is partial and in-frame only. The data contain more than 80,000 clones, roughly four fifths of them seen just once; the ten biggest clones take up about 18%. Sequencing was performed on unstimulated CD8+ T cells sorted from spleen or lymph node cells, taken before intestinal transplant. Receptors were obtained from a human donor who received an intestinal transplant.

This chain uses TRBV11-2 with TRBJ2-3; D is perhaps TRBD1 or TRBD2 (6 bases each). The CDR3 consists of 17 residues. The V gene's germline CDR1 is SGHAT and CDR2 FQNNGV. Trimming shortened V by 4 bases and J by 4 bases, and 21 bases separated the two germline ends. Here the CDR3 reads CASSSPGASTNPDTQYF. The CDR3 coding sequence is TGTGCCAGCAGCTCCCCGGGGGCTAGCACGAATCCAGATACGCAGTATTTT.

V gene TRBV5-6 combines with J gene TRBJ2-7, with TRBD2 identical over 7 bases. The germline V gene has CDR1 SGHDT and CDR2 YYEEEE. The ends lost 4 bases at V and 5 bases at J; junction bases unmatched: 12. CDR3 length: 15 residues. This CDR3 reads CASSDSGAVIHEQYF. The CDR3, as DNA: TGTGCCAGCAGCGACAGCGGGGCTGTTATCCACGAGCAGTACTTC.

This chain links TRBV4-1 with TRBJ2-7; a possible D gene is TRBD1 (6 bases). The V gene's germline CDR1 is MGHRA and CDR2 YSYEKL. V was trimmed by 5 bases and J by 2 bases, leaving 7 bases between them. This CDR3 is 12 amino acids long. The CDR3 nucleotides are TGCGCCAGCAGCTCAGGGGCCTACGAGCAGTACTTC. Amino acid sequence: CASSSGAYEQYF.

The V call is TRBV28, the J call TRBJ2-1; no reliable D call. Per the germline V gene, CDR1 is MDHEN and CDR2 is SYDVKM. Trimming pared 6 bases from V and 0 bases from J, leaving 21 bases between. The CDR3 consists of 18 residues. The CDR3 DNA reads TGTGCCAGCAGCCAATTTCTGGGAACATCTCCCTCCTACAATGAGCAGTTCTTC. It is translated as CASSQFLGTSPSYNEQFF.

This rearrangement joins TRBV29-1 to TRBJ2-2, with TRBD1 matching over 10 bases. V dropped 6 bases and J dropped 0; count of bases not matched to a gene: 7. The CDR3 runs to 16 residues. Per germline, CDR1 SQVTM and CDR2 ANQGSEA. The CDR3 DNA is TGCAGCGTCGCTACCGGGACAGGGGCGAACACCGGGGAGCTGTTTTTT. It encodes CSVATGTGANTGELFF.

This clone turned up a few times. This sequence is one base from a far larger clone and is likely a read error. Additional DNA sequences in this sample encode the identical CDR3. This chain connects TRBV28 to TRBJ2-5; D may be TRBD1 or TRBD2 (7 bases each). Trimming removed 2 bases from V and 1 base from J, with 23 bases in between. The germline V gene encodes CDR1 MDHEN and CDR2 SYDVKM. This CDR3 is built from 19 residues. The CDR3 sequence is CASSLVIQGGGQVQETQYF. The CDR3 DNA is TGTGCCAGCAGTTTAGTGATTCAGGGGGGGGGCCAGGTCCAAGAGACCCAGTACTTC.

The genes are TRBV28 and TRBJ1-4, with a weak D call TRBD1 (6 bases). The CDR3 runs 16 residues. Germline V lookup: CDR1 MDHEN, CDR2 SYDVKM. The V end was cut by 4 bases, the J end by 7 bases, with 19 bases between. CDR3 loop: CASSSPLRQDFEKLFF. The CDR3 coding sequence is TGTGCCAGCAGTTCCCCCCTGAGACAGGACTTTGAAAAACTGTTTTTT.

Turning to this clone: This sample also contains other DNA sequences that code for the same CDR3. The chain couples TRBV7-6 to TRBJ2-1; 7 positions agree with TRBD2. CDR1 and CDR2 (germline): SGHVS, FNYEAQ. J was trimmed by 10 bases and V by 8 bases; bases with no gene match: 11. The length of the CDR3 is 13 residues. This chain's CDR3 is CASGVTASGEQFF. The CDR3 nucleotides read TGTGCCAGCGGGGTGACAGCTAGCGGCGAGCAGTTCTTC.

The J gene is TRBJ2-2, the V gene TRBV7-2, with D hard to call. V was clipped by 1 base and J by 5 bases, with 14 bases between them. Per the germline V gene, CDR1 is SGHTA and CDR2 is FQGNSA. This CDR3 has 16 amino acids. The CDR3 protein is CASSLVLPGLTGELFF. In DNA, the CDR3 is TGTGCCAGCAGCTTAGTACTGCCAGGCCTGACCGGGGAGCTGTTTTTT. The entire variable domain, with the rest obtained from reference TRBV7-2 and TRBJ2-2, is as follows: GAGVSQSPSNKVTEKGKDVELRCDPISGHTALYWYRQSLGQGLEFLIYFQGNSAPDKSGLPSDRFSAERTGGSVSTLTIQRTQQEDSAVYLCASSLVLPGLTGELFFGEGSRLTVL.

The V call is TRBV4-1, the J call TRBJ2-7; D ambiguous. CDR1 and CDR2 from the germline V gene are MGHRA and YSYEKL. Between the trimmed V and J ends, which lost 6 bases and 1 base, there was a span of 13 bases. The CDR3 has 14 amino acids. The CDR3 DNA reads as TGCGCCAGCAGTCCGACCGCCCGATCCTACGAGCAGTACTTC. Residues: CASSPTARSYEQYF.

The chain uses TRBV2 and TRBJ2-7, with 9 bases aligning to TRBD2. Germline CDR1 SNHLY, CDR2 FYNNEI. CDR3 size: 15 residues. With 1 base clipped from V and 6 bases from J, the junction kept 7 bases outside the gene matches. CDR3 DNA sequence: TGTGCCAGCAGTGAAGGGTTTAGCGGGGGACGCGAGCAGTACTTC. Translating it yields CASSEGFSGGREQYF. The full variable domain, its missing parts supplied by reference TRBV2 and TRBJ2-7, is EPEVTQTPSHQVTQMGQEVILRCVPISNHLYFYWYRQILGQKVEFLVSFYNNEISEKSEIFDDQFSVERPDGSNFTLKIRSTKLEDSAMYFCASSEGFSGGREQYFGPGTRLTVT.

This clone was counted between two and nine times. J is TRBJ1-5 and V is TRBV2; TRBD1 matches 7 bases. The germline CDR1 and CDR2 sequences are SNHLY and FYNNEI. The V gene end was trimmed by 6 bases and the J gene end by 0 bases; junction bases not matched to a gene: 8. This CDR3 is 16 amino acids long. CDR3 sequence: CASSEKTGYSNQPQHF. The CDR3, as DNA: TGTGCCAGCAGCGAAAAGACAGGGTATAGCAATCAGCCCCAGCATTTT.

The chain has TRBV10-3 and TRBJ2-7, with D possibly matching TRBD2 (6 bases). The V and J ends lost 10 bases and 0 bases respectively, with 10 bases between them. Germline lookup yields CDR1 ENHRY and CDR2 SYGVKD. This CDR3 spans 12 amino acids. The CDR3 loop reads CASTGDSYEQYF. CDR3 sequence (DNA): TGTGCCAGTACGGGAGACTCCTACGAGCAGTACTTC.

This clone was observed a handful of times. CDR3 sequence: CASSPRQGQAPLHF. The CDR3 DNA follows: TGCGCCAGCAGCCCCCGACAGGGCCAAGCACCCCTCCACTTT. This sequence joins TRBV4-1 and TRBJ1-6; TRBD1 agrees at 7 bases. Germline V gene data show CDR1 as MGHRA and CDR2 as YSYEKL. CDR3 size: 14 residues. Trimming cost V 4 bases and J 11 bases; bases outside gene matches: 8.

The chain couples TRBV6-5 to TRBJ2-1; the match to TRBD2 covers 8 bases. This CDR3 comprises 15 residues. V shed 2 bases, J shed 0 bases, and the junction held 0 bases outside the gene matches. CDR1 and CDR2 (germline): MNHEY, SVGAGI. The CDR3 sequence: CASSYSGSSYNEQFF. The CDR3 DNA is TGTGCCAGCAGTTACAGCGGGAGCTCCTACAATGAGCAGTTCTTC.

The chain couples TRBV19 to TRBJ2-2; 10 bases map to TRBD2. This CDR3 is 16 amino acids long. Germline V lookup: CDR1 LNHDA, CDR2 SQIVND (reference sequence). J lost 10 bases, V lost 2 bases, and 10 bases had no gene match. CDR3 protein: CASSIHGASGSQELFF. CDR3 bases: TGTGCCAGTAGTATACATGGAGCTAGCGGGAGCCAGGAGCTGTTTTTT.

CDR3 in DNA: TGTGCCAGCAGCTTAATAGGGCAGGGGGCGGCAGATACGCAGTATTTT. Amino acid sequence: CASSLIGQGAADTQYF. The chain employs TRBV7-3 and TRBJ2-3; 8 bases are a match to TRBD1. J was trimmed by 4 bases and V by 1 base; bases with no gene match: 7. CDR3 size: 16 residues. Germline assignment: CDR1 SGHTA and CDR2 FQGTGA.

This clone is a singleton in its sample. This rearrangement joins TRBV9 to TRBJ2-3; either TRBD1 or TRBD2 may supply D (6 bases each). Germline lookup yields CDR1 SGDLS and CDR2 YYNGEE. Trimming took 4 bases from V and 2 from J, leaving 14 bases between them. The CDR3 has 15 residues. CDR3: CASSPSWGATDTQYF. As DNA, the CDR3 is TGTGCCAGCAGCCCTTCTTGGGGGGCCACAGATACGCAGTATTTT. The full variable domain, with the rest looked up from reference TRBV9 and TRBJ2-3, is DSGVTQTPKHLITATGQRVTLRCSPRSGDLSVYWYQQSLDQGLQFLIQYYNGEERAKGNILERFSAQQFPDLHSELNLSSLELGDSALYFCASSPSWGATDTQYFGPGTRLTVL.

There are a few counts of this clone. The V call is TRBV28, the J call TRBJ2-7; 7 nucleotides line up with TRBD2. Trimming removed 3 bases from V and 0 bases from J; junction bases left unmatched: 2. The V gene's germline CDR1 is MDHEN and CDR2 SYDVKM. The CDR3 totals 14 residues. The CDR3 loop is CASSLGGFSYEQYF. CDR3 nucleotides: TGTGCCAGCAGTTTGGGAGGGTTCTCCTACGAGCAGTACTTC.

The CDR3 is CASSLEGFKEKLFF. For the CDR3, the DNA is TGTGCCAGCAGCTTGGAGGGGTTTAAAGAAAAACTGTTTTTT. This chain connects TRBV5-4 to TRBJ1-4, with D possibly being TRBD1 (5 bases). This CDR3 spans 14 amino acids. Trimming removed 0 bases at V and 8 bases at J, with 11 bases between. Germline V CDR1 and CDR2: SGHNT, YYREEE (reference sequence).

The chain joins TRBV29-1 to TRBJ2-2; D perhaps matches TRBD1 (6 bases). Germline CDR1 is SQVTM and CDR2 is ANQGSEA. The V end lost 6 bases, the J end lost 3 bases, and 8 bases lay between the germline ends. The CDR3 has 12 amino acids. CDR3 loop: CSVNRDTGELFF. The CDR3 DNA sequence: TGCAGCGTGAACAGGGACACCGGGGAGCTGTTTTTT.

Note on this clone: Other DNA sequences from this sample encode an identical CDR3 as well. CDR3 sequence reads: CASSRRGPLSYEQYF. In DNA, the CDR3 is TGTGCCAGCAGCCGCAGGGGGCCTCTATCCTACGAGCAGTACTTC. The chain carries TRBV7-6 and TRBJ2-7; 8 bases are a match to TRBD1. V trimming: 5 bases; J trimming: 1 base; junction bases outside the gene matches: 7. The CDR3 runs 15 residues. Germline V gene lookup returns CDR1 SGHVS and CDR2 FNYEAQ.

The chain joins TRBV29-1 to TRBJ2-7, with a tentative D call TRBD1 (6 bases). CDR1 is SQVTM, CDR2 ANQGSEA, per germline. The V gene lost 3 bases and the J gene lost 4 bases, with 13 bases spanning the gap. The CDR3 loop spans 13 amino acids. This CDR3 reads CSVELPGDYEQYF. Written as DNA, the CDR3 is TGCAGCGTTGAGCTACCAGGGGATTACGAGCAGTACTTC.

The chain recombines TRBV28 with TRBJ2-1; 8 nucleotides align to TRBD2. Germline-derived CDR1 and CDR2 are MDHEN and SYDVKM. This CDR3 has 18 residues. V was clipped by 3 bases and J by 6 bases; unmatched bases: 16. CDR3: CASSLFRGASGWGNEQFF. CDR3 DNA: TGTGCCAGCAGTTTGTTCCGTGGAGCTAGCGGGTGGGGCAATGAGCAGTTCTTC.

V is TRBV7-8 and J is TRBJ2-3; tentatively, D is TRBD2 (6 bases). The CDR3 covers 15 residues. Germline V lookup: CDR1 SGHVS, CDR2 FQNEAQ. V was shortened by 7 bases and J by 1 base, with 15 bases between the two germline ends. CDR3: CASTSVQRGTDTQYF. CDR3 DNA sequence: TGTGCCAGCACCTCCGTTCAGCGGGGCACAGATACGCAGTATTTT.

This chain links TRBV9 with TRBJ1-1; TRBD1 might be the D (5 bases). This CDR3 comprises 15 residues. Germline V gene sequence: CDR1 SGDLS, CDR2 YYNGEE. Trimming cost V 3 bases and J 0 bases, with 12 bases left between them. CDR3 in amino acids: CASSASDRLNTEAFF. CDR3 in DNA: TGTGCCAGCAGCGCTTCAGACAGACTGAACACTGAAGCTTTCTTT.

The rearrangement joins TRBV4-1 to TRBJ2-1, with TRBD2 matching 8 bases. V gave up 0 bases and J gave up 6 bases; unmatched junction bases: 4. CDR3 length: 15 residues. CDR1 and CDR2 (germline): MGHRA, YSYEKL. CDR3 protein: CASSQERLATNEQFF. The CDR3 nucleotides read TGCGCCAGCAGCCAAGAGAGACTAGCGACCAATGAGCAGTTCTTC.

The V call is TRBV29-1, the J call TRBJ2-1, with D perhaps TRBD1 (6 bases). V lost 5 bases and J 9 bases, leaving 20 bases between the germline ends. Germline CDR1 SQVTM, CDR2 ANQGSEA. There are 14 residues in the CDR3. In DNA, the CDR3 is TGCAGCGTTCATAACGATCTAGTAGGGGGTGAGCAGTTCTTC. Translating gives CSVHNDLVGGEQFF.

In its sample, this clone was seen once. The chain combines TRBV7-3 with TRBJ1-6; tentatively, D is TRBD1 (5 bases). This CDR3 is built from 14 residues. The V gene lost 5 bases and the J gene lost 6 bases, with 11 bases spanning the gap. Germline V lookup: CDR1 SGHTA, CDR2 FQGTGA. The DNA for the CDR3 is TGTGCCAGCAGCCTTGACAGAATTAATTCACCCCTCCACTTT. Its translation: CASSLDRINSPLHF.

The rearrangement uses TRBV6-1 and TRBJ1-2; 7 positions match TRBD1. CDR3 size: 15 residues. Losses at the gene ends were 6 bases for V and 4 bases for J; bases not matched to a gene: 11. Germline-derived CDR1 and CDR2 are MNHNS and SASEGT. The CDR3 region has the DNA TGTGCCAGCAGCTCGGGACAGTCAGGGGTCTATGGCTACACCTTC. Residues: CASSSGQSGVYGYTF.